This section outlines one T cell receptor (beta chain) sequence together with its context. The sample originates from a study of blood T cell repertoires in COVID-19. For the study at large: Sites across the United States, Italy and Spain contributed samples from acute and convalescent COVID-19.

Authors' data handling: Amplification with reference gene primers provided the estimates of nucleated cell counts. Using immunoSEQ multiplex PCR, the repertoire was profiled, and TCRdb retains in-frame clones only, with some absent. V, J and clone size are taken as reported in that table, and D and trimming were inferred from the DNA itself. The data hold approximately 220,000 clones, with more than 65% observed a single time. Sequencing was done on a sample of peripheral blood. This TCR was sampled from an elderly woman with acute or convalescent COVID-19.

The CDR3: CASSRGGRTDTQYF. The CDR3 nucleotides read TGTGCCAGCAGTCGGGGGGGGCGTACAGATACGCAGTATTTT. This chain connects TRBV6-5 to TRBJ2-3, with 8 bases aligning to TRBD2. Germline lookup yields CDR1 MNHEY and CDR2 SVGAGI. Trimming removed 5 bases from V and 3 bases from J; junction bases left unmatched: 4. This CDR3 is built from 14 residues.